These T cell receptor beta chains were read from a single sample in a study of a mutant IDH1 vaccine in newly diagnosed glioma. These receptors' antigens are unknown. Repertoires were generated with immunoSEQ multiplex PCR, while TCRdb's copy carries only in-frame clones and drops some. The sample comprises 30,000 to 35,000 clones, roughly 87% of which are singletons, and around 2.4% rests with the top ten. This material consisted of PBMCs, taken from a glioma patient whose treatment included an IDH1 peptide vaccine. All receptors come from a man aged 40-49 years with glioma. CDR3s include the opening cysteine and the closing phenylalanine or tryptophan. The order of the fields is D gene, V gene, J gene, clone size, CDR3 protein, CDR3 DNA. A D gene is named only where the DNA matches it firmly. Expanded clones get a size class; other rows say once, few or many, or leave the size out.

-	TRBV11-2	TRBJ2-7	-	CASSLGGYSGIYEQYF	TGTGCCAGCAGCTTAGGAGGGTATAGCGGAATCTACGAGCAGTACTTC
TRBD2	TRBV5-6	TRBJ2-1	-	CASSPPAAGGLNEQFF	TGTGCCAGCAGCCCACCGGCGGCGGGAGGGTTAAATGAGCAGTTCTTC
TRBD2	TRBV6-1	TRBJ2-4	-	CASSEPGLASAKNIQYF	TGTGCCAGCAGTGAACCAGGACTAGCTAGTGCCAAAAACATTCAGTACTTC
-	TRBV11-3	TRBJ1-1	-	CASSFSGNTEAFF	TGTGCCAGCAGCTTCTCTGGGAACACTGAAGCTTTCTTT
TRBD1	TRBV2	TRBJ1-2	-	CASSGTGDGSYGYTF	TGTGCCAGCAGTGGGACAGGGGACGGTAGCTATGGCTACACCTTC
-	TRBV27	TRBJ2-3	-	CASSSITDTQYF	TGTGCCAGCAGTTCCATCACAGATACGCAGTATTTT
-	TRBV28	TRBJ1-2	-	CASSPHRGYGYTF	TGTGCCAGCAGCCCTCATCGGGGGTATGGCTACACCTTC
TRBD2	TRBV5-1	TRBJ2-1	-	CASSFSGGAVNEQFF	TGCGCCAGCAGCTTTAGCGGGGGGGCCGTGAATGAGCAGTTCTTC
TRBD2	TRBV15	TRBJ2-3	-	CATSTGTSVIDTQYF	TGTGCCACCAGCACAGGGACTAGCGTTATAGATACGCAGTATTTT
-	TRBV11-2	TRBJ2-1	-	CASSPPEDSPVNEQFF	TGTGCCAGCTCCCCTCCCGAGGACAGCCCCGTGAATGAGCAGTTCTTC
-	TRBV9	TRBJ1-1	medium-sized	CASSVGWAGSNTEAFF	TGTGCCAGCAGCGTAGGTTGGGCAGGATCGAACACTGAAGCTTTCTTT
TRBD1	TRBV9	TRBJ1-2	-	CASSVGTGGYGYTF	TGTGCCAGCAGCGTAGGTACAGGGGGATATGGCTACACCTTC
-	TRBV7-2	TRBJ2-1	-	CASSLFSLVHEQFF	TGTGCCAGCAGCTTATTCAGTTTGGTCCATGAGCAGTTCTTC
TRBD2	TRBV18	TRBJ2-1	-	CASSPVTSGRARNEQFF	TGTGCCAGCTCACCAGTGACTAGCGGGAGGGCAAGGAATGAGCAGTTCTTC
-	TRBV18	TRBJ1-1	-	CASSPMSRAEAFF	TGTGCCAGCTCACCTATGTCCAGGGCGGAGGCTTTCTTT
-	TRBV30	TRBJ1-4	-	CAWSVSRTATNEKLFF	TGTGCCTGGAGTGTCTCCAGGACAGCAACTAATGAAAAACTGTTTTTT
-	TRBV6-5	TRBJ2-3	-	CASSWAGDSTDTQYF	TGTGCCAGCAGTTGGGCAGGGGACAGCACAGATACGCAGTATTTT
-	TRBV9	TRBJ1-1	-	CASRPTQGLSTEAFF	TGTGCCAGCCGCCCTACCCAGGGCCTAAGCACTGAAGCTTTCTTT
-	TRBV9	TRBJ1-1	-	CASSVGVGGETEAFF	TGTGCCAGCAGCGTAGGGGTGGGAGGGGAAACTGAAGCTTTCTTT
TRBD2	TRBV27	TRBJ2-1	-	CASRAPGTRRVGLSYNEQFF	TGTGCCAGCAGAGCTCCCGGGACTAGGCGGGTAGGCTTGTCCTACAATGAGCAGTTCTTC
-	TRBV7-9	TRBJ1-5	-	CASSLGAGNQPQHF	TGTGCCAGCAGCTTAGGGGCAGGAAACCAGCCCCAGCATTTT
TRBD1	TRBV9	TRBJ1-3	once	CASATGAFSGNTIYF	TGTGCCAGCGCCACAGGGGCCTTCTCTGGAAACACCATATATTTT
-	TRBV7-2	TRBJ1-1	-	CASSLGHVNTEAFF	TGTGCCAGCAGCTTAGGACACGTCAACACTGAAGCTTTCTTT
-	TRBV5-6	TRBJ2-4	-	CASSLGRPLNIQYF	TGTGCCAGCAGCTTGGGACGCCCTCTAAACATTCAGTACTTC
TRBD1	TRBV6-6	TRBJ1-5	-	CASSPRGTGFQPQHF	TGTGCCAGCAGCCCCCGCGGGACAGGGTTTCAGCCCCAGCATTTT
-	TRBV7-9	TRBJ1-4	once	CASSSGVLNEKLFF	TGTGCCAGCAGCTCAGGGGTCCTTAATGAAAAACTGTTTTTT
TRBD1	TRBV5-6	TRBJ1-5	-	CASSSTGLGQPQHF	TGTGCCAGCAGCTCGACAGGGTTAGGGCAGCCCCAGCATTTT
-	TRBV30	TRBJ1-5	-	CAWSEQENQPQHF	TGTGCCTGGAGTGAACAGGAGAATCAGCCCCAGCATTTT
-	TRBV25-1	TRBJ2-3	-	CASSEGSGVSTDTQYF	TGTGCCAGCAGTGAGGGCAGCGGAGTGAGCACAGATACGCAGTATTTT
-	TRBV7-9	TRBJ1-6	-	CASRLGSLNSPLHF	TGTGCCAGCAGGCTCGGGTCCCTCAATTCACCCCTCCACTTT
-	TRBV7-2	TRBJ2-7	-	CASSLQGNEQYF	TGTGCCAGCAGCCTACAGGGTAACGAGCAGTACTTC
-	TRBV6-5	TRBJ2-7	-	CASSSPRTFNDGQYF	TGTGCCAGCAGTTCTCCGCGGACCTTTAATGACGGGCAGTACTTC
-	TRBV30	TRBJ2-2	-	CAWGGAANTGELFF	TGTGCCTGGGGCGGGGCAGCGAACACCGGGGAGCTGTTTTTT
-	TRBV28	TRBJ1-6	-	CASSLEVPKSPLHF	TGTGCCAGCAGTTTGGAGGTCCCCAAGTCACCCCTCCACTTT
-	TRBV2	TRBJ1-1	-	CASSYRDKAFF	TGTGCCAGCAGCTATCGGGACAAAGCTTTCTTT
-	TRBV7-2	TRBJ2-2	-	CASSWAGNSGELFF	TGTGCCAGCAGCTGGGCAGGGAATTCCGGGGAGCTGTTTTTT
TRBD1	TRBV5-1	TRBJ1-3	-	CASGSGGGNTIYF	TGCGCCAGCGGATCAGGGGGAGGAAACACCATATATTTT
-	TRBV18	TRBJ1-3	-	CASSPPITGGRNTIYF	TGTGCCAGCTCACCGCCCATCACCGGGGGAAGAAACACCATATATTTT
TRBD2	TRBV11-3	TRBJ2-1	-	CASAGGPYNEQFF	TGTGCCAGCGCGGGAGGGCCCTACAATGAGCAGTTCTTC
-	TRBV10-2	TRBJ2-5	-	CASSRNSPRLRETQYF	TGCGCCAGCAGTCGGAATAGCCCCAGACTTCGAGAGACCCAGTACTTC
TRBD1	TRBV28	TRBJ1-1	-	CASRPGQALNTEAFF	TGTGCCAGCAGGCCGGGACAGGCCTTGAACACTGAAGCTTTCTTT
TRBD2	TRBV4-2	TRBJ2-1	-	CASSQELAGGPGLEQFF	TGTGCCAGCAGCCAGGAACTAGCGGGAGGGCCTGGTCTTGAGCAGTTCTTC
-	TRBV2	TRBJ1-1	-	CASSERGRGAFF	TGTGCCAGCAGTGAGAGGGGCAGGGGAGCTTTCTTT
-	TRBV2	TRBJ1-3	-	CASSAGYRDRGNTIYF	TGTGCCAGCAGCGCGGGTTACCGGGACCGCGGAAACACCATATATTTT
TRBD2	TRBV7-9	TRBJ2-1	-	CASSLSGAGSYSEQFF	TGTGCCAGCAGCTTAAGCGGGGCGGGCTCCTACAGTGAGCAGTTCTTC
-	TRBV6-5	TRBJ1-5	once	CASRSGFNQPQHF	TGTGCCAGCAGATCGGGCTTTAATCAGCCCCAGCATTTT
TRBD1	TRBV19	TRBJ1-4	once	CATQGTGGEKLFF	TGTGCCACCCAGGGAACAGGGGGTGAAAAACTGTTTTTT
TRBD1	TRBV7-3	TRBJ2-5	-	CASSLVGQGTGETQYF	TGTGCCAGCAGCTTAGTCGGACAGGGGACGGGAGAGACCCAGTACTTC